A single sample is the source of the 25 T cell receptor beta chains below, sequenced in a study of T cell changes during pregnancy in multiple sclerosis. Some clones are missing from TCRdb's copy, which holds only in-frame ones; the method was immunoSEQ multiplex PCR. The profile covers tens of thousands of clones, with 92% appearing a single time and about 2.8% taken by the ten largest. The sample here was peripheral blood, taken before pregnancy. Receptors were obtained from a female donor with multiple sclerosis, enrolled in a pregnancy study.

The J gene is TRBJ1-2, the V gene TRBV6-1; D is unclear. CDR1 MNHNS and CDR2 SASEGT come from the germline V gene. The CDR3 consists of 14 residues. The V and J ends lost 0 bases and 4 bases respectively, with 9 bases between them. The CDR3 region is CASSEALGSYGYTF. CDR3 DNA: TGTGCCAGCAGTGAAGCGTTGGGGAGCTATGGCTACACCTTC.

The rearrangement uses TRBV15 and TRBJ1-2; no reliable D call. Germline lookup yields CDR1 LNHNV and CDR2 YYDKDF (reference sequence). The germline V and J ends were trimmed by 3 bases and 0 bases, with 8 bases remaining between them. The CDR3 is 14 residues long. CDR3 DNA: TGTGCCACCAGCAGGGGAGGCACTAACTATGGCTACACCTTC. Amino acids: CATSRGGTNYGYTF.

CDR3 loop: CASSRQGSPYEQYF. CDR3 nucleotide sequence: TGTGCCAGCAGCAGACAGGGTAGCCCCTACGAGCAGTACTTC. This chain connects TRBV7-8 to TRBJ2-7; 7 bases agree with TRBD1. The V and J ends lost 5 bases and 2 bases, in that order; junction bases with no gene match: 6. This CDR3 region has 14 residues. Germline V gene sequence: CDR1 SGHVS, CDR2 FQNEAQ.

The chain employs TRBV6-1 and TRBJ2-7, with 12 nucleotides matching TRBD2. J was trimmed by 7 bases and V by 11 bases; bases with no gene match: 6. The germline CDR1 and CDR2 sequences are MNHNS and SASEGT. The CDR3 consists of 12 residues. CDR3 in DNA: TGTGCCGTCGGACTAGCGGGATGGGAGCAGTACTTC. Protein sequence: CAVGLAGWEQYF.

The CDR3 DNA is TGTGCCACCAGCAGGGGTACAGGGAGCTCCTACGAGCAGTACTTC. This encodes CATSRGTGSSYEQYF. This chain joins TRBV15 and TRBJ2-7, with TRBD1 as a possible D gene (6 bases). V gave up 3 bases and J gave up 0 bases, with 12 bases separating them. This CDR3 region has 15 residues. Germline V gene data show CDR1 as LNHNV and CDR2 as YYDKDF (reference sequence).

The V and J genes are TRBV28 and TRBJ1-3; no reliable D call. Trimming cost V 3 bases and J 4 bases, with 10 bases left between them. This CDR3 comprises 14 residues. CDR1 MDHEN and CDR2 SYDVKM come from the germline V gene. This CDR3 is CASSFYIAGNTIYF. As DNA, the CDR3 is TGTGCCAGCAGTTTTTACATAGCCGGAAACACCATATATTTT. Combining the CDR3 with reference TRBV28 and TRBJ1-3 gives the whole variable domain DVKVTQSSRYLVKRTGEKVFLECVQDMDHENMFWYRQDPGLGLRLIYFSYDVKMKEKGDIPEGYSVSREKKERFSLILESASTNQTSMYLCASSFYIAGNTIYFGEGSWLTVV.

The rearrangement joins TRBV19 to TRBJ2-1; 10 nucleotides align to TRBD2. This CDR3 has 15 amino acids. J gave up 4 bases and V 7 bases, and 7 bases lay outside the gene matches. The germline gives CDR1 LNHDA, CDR2 SQIVND (reference sequence). CDR3 sequence: CASTPTSGPYNEQFF. The CDR3, as DNA: TGTGCCAGTACTCCGACTAGCGGGCCATACAATGAGCAGTTCTTC.

This rearrangement joins TRBV30 to TRBJ2-1; 11 positions match TRBD2. The CDR3 has 15 amino acids. Trimming removed 5 bases from V and 7 bases from J; junction bases left unmatched: 10. CDR1 is GTSNPN, CDR2 SVGIG, per germline (reference sequence). The CDR3: CAWDSIAGGKNEQFF. The CDR3 coding sequence is TGTGCCTGGGACTCTATAGCGGGAGGGAAGAATGAGCAGTTCTTC.

The rearrangement links TRBV10-3 to TRBJ2-2; 8 bases agree with TRBD2. Germline loops: CDR1 ENHRY, CDR2 SYGVKD. This CDR3 comprises 14 residues. Germline trimming cut 4 bases from V and 7 bases from J; bases unmatched to any gene: 5. The CDR3 region has the DNA TGTGCCATCAGTGCGCAGCGGGAGATCGGGGAGCTGTTTTTT. It specifies CAISAQREIGELFF.

This clone was seen once. V and J are TRBV6-1 and TRBJ2-1; the D gene is possibly TRBD1 (6 bases). The CDR3 sequence is 17 residues long. V gave up 0 bases and J gave up 2 bases, with 14 bases separating them. Germline V gives CDR1 MNHNS, CDR2 SASEGT. Here the CDR3 DNA reads TGTGCCAGCAGTGAAGCGCCCGGACAGAACCCCTACAATGAGCAGTTCTTC. Amino acids: CASSEAPGQNPYNEQFF.

V gene TRBV11-2 combines with J gene TRBJ2-3; a possible D gene is TRBD1 (5 bases). The germline V gene has CDR1 SGHAT and CDR2 FQNNGV. Trimming removed 5 bases at V and 3 bases at J, with 24 bases between. This CDR3 region has 18 residues. CDR3 bases: TGTGCCAGCAGCGGGGCTAGAGTTTTAGCCCGGGTGACAGATACGCAGTATTTT. Translated: CASSGARVLARVTDTQYF.

This clone occurred once. The CDR3 DNA follows: TGTGCCAGCAGCGTAGCTCTAGGGGGCGCAGAACGGGAGACCCAGTACTTC. Translating it yields CASSVALGGAERETQYF. The chain has TRBV9 and TRBJ2-5, with TRBD1 identical over 7 bases. From germline, CDR1 is SGDLS and CDR2 YYNGEE. Trimming cost V 0 bases and J 5 bases; bases outside gene matches: 13. The CDR3 consists of 17 residues.

The chain has TRBV28 and TRBJ1-2; TRBD1 matches at 7 bases. Per germline, CDR1 MDHEN and CDR2 SYDVKM. The CDR3 is made up of 14 amino acids. V trimming: 7 bases; J trimming: 3 bases; junction bases outside the gene matches: 8. The CDR3 nucleotides are TGTGCCAGCAACCCGACAGGGTTTCACTATGGCTACACCTTC. As protein: CASNPTGFHYGYTF.

The chain carries TRBV19 and TRBJ1-3, with D possibly TRBD1 on 5 matching bases. The CDR3 totals 14 residues. V lost 6 bases, J lost 2 bases, and 11 bases lay in between. CDR1 and CDR2 from the germline V gene are LNHDA and SQIVND (reference sequence). The CDR3 protein is CASSPGSPGNTIYF. As DNA, the CDR3 is TGTGCCAGTAGCCCAGGGTCCCCTGGAAACACCATATATTTT.

The V and J genes are TRBV4-2 and TRBJ1-1; possibly TRBD1 for D (5 bases). Germline CDR1 LGHNA, CDR2 YNFKEQ. Trimming shortened V by 0 bases and J by 4 bases, and 9 bases separated the two germline ends. The CDR3 sequence is 14 residues long. DNA for the CDR3: TGTGCCAGCAGCCAAGATAGGGGTAGCACTGAAGCTTTCTTT. Protein: CASSQDRGSTEAFF.

This clone appeared once. V usage is TRBV5-1 and J usage is TRBJ2-3, with 9 bases lining up with TRBD2. With V trimmed by 1 base and J by 3 bases, 9 bases remained unmatched. The CDR3 contains 17 residues. From germline, CDR1 is SGHRS and CDR2 YFSETQ. The CDR3 loop is CASSLRGREGRTDTQYF. CDR3 DNA: TGCGCCAGCAGCTTGAGAGGGCGGGAGGGAAGGACAGATACGCAGTATTTT.

The V and J genes are TRBV27 and TRBJ2-7; TRBD2 agrees at 7 bases. The CDR3 runs 15 residues. Germline V gene lookup returns CDR1 MNHEY and CDR2 SMNVEV (reference sequence). V dropped 6 bases and J dropped 3; count of bases not matched to a gene: 11. The CDR3 reads CASRSLAKQGYEQYF. The CDR3 DNA reads as TGTGCCAGCAGGTCACTAGCGAAACAAGGCTACGAGCAGTACTTC.

Concerning this clone itself: The same CDR3 arises from other DNA sequences in this sample as well. This sequence joins TRBV27 and TRBJ2-1; TRBD1 aligns across 7 bases. The CDR3 is 16 amino acids. The trim removed 1 base at V and 0 bases at J, leaving 3 bases unmatched. Per germline, CDR1 MNHEY and CDR2 SMNVEV (reference sequence). As DNA, the CDR3 is TGTGCCAGCAGTTTATTGGCAGGGGGCTCCTACAATGAGCAGTTCTTC. Its protein product is CASSLLAGGSYNEQFF.

The rearrangement uses TRBV28 and TRBJ2-1; 9 bases are shared with TRBD2. This CDR3 region has 15 residues. The trim removed 5 bases at V and 8 bases at J, leaving 10 bases unmatched. Per germline, CDR1 MDHEN and CDR2 SYDVKM. This chain's CDR3 is CASSQIGLAGDEQFF. The CDR3 nucleotides read TGTGCCAGCAGTCAAATAGGATTAGCGGGAGATGAGCAGTTCTTC.

V gene TRBV11-3 combines with J gene TRBJ2-3, with D possibly being TRBD2 (6 bases). The V gene lost 5 bases and the J gene lost 2 bases, with 11 bases spanning the gap. Germline V gene data show CDR1 as SGHNT and CDR2 as YENEEA. The CDR3 has 14 amino acids. CDR3 DNA: TGTGCCAGCAGCACGGGACTCAACACAGATACGCAGTATTTT. This translates into CASSTGLNTDTQYF.

CDR3 residues: CAISETGRWTSGSYEQYF. CDR3 DNA: TGTGCCATCAGTGAGACCGGACGATGGACTAGCGGTTCCTACGAGCAGTACTTC. The V and J genes are TRBV10-3 and TRBJ2-7, with TRBD2 matching 10 bases. With 2 bases clipped from V and 1 base from J, the junction kept 11 bases outside the gene matches. The CDR3 totals 18 residues. Germline V gene lookup returns CDR1 ENHRY and CDR2 SYGVKD.

The CDR3 DNA follows: TGTGCCAGCAGTGCGACAGATAGCAATCAGCCCCAGCATTTT. Amino acid sequence: CASSATDSNQPQHF. The chain carries TRBV6-6 and TRBJ1-5, with D tentatively TRBD1 (5 bases). Per germline, CDR1 MNHNY and CDR2 SVGAGI (reference sequence). Trimming left V 5 bases short and J 0 bases short, with 8 bases between. This CDR3 spans 14 amino acids.

The chain uses TRBV28 and TRBJ1-2, with TRBD1 as a possible D gene (6 bases). Trimming removed 7 bases at V and 4 bases at J, with 10 bases between. The germline V gene encodes CDR1 MDHEN and CDR2 SYDVKM. The CDR3 length is 12 residues. CDR3 amino acids: CASNGGFYGYTF. The CDR3 bases are TGTGCCAGCAATGGGGGCTTCTATGGCTACACCTTC.

CDR3 sequence reads: CASSLNSYNEKLFF. The CDR3 coding sequence is TGTGCCAGCAGTTTAAACAGCTACAATGAAAAACTGTTTTTT. V gene TRBV28 combines with J gene TRBJ1-4; no definite D call. V was shortened by 2 bases and J by 5 bases, with 9 bases between the two germline ends. This CDR3 has 14 residues. Germline CDR1 MDHEN, CDR2 SYDVKM.

V is TRBV28 and J is TRBJ1-2; D gene ambiguous. Germline V lookup: CDR1 MDHEN, CDR2 SYDVKM. With 8 bases removed from V and 4 bases from J, the gap between germline ends came to 8 bases. The CDR3 is 11 amino acids. CDR3 amino acids: CASASPYGYTF. As DNA, the CDR3 is TGTGCCAGCGCGAGCCCCTATGGCTACACCTTC.